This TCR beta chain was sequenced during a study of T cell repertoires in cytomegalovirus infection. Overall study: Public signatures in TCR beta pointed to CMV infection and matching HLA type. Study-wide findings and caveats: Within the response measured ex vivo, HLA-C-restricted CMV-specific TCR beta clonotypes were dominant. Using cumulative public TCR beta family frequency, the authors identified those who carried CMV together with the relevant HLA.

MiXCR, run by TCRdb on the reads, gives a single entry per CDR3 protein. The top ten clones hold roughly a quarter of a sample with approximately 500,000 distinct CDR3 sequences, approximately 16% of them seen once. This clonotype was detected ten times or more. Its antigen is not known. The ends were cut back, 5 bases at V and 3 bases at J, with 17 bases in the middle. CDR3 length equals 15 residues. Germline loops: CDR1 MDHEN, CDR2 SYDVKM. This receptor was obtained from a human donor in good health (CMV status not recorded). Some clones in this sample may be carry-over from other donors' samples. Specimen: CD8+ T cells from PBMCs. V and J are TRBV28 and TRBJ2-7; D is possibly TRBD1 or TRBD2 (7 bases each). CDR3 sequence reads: CASSLRGGLGYEQYF. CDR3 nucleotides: TGTGCCAGCAGTCTCAGGGGGGGCCTAGGCTACGAGCAGTACTTC.